The sequence of this T cell receptor beta chain was determined in a study of shared clonotypes between healthy human individuals. Overall study results and limits: Larger richness was generally estimated for naive than memory subsets.

On this clone itself: Its target is unknown.

The CDR3 has 15 residues. V was pared by 0 bases and J by 2 bases, with 4 bases of the junction left unmatched. From germline, CDR1 is LGHNT and CDR2 FRNRAP. CD45RA+ naive and CD45RA-negative memory subsets were separated from CD4+ cells. Clones were sequenced by immunoSEQ multiplex PCR, and TCRdb holds only the in-frame ones, with some missing. The sample includes roughly 2.4 million clones, around 95% seen only once; the top ten take roughly 0.13%. The chain employs TRBV12-5 and TRBJ2-7; 7 bases match TRBD2. The source material was naive CD4+ T cells sorted from blood. As for subset: CD45RA+ positively selected. The source of this sequence is a man in his late teens or twenties in good health. CDR3 in DNA: TGTGCTAGTGGTTTGGTACAAGCGGGAACCTACGAGCAGTACTTC. Protein sequence: CASGLVQAGTYEQYF.